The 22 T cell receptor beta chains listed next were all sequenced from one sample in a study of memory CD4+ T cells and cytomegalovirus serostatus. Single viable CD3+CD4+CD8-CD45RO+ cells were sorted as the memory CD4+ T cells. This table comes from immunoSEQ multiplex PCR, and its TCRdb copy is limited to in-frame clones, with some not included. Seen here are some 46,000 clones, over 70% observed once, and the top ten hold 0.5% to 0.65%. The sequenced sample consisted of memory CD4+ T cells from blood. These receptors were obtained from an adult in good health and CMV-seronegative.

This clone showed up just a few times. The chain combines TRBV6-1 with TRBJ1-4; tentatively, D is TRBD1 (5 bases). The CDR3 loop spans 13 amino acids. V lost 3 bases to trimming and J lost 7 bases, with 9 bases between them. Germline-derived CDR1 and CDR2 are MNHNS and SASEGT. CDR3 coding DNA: TGTGCCAGCAGTGAGGTGGACACTGAAAAACTGTTTTTT. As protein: CASSEVDTEKLFF.

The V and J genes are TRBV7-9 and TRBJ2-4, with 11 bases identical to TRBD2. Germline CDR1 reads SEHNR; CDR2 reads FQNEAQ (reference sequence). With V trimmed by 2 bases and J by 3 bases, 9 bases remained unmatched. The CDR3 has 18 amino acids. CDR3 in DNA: TGTGCCAGCAGCTTACCTCCCCGACTAGCGGGGTACAAAAACATTCAGTACTTC. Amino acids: CASSLPPRLAGYKNIQYF.

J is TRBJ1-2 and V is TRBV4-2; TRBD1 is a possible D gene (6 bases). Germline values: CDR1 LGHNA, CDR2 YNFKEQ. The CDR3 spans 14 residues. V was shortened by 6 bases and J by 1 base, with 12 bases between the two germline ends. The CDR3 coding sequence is TGTGCCAGCAGGCCGACAGGACTTAACTATGGCTACACCTTC. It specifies CASRPTGLNYGYTF.

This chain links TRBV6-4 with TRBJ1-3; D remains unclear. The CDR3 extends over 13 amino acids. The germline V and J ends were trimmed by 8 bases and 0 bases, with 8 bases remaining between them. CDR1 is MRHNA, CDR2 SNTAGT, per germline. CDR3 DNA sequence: TGTGCCAGCCCATCCCGCTCTGGAAACACCATATATTTT. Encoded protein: CASPSRSGNTIYF.

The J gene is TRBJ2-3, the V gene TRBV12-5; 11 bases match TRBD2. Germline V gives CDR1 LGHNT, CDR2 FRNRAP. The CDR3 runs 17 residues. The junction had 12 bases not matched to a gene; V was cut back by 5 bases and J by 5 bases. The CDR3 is CASGEGLAGGSGDTQYF. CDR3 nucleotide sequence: TGTGCTAGTGGTGAGGGGCTAGCGGGGGGTAGCGGAGATACGCAGTATTTT.

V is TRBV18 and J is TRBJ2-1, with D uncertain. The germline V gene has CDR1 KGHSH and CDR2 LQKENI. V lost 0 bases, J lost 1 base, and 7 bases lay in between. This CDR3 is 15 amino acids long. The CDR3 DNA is TGTGCCAGCTCACCACCGTCGCAATCCTACAATGAGCAGTTCTTC. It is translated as CASSPPSQSYNEQFF.

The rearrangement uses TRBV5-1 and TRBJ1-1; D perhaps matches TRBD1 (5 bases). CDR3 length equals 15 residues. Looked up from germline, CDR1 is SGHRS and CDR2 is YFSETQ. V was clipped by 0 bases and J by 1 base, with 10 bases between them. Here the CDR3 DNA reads TGCGCCAGCAGCTTGGCAGGGACGGGGAACACTGAAGCTTTCTTT. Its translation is CASSLAGTGNTEAFF.

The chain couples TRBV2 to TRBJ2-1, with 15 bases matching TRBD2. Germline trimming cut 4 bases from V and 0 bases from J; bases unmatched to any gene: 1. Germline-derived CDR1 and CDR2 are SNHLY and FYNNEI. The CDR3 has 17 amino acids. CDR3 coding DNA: TGTGCCAGCAGTGGGACTAGCGGGGGGGCCTCCTACAATGAGCAGTTCTTC. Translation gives CASSGTSGGASYNEQFF.

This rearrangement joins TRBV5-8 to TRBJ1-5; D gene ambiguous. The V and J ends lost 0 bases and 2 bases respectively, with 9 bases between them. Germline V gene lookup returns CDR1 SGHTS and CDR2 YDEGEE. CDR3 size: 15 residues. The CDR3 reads CASSLGGWGNQPQHF. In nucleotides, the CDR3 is TGTGCCAGCAGCTTGGGAGGGTGGGGCAATCAGCCCCAGCATTTT. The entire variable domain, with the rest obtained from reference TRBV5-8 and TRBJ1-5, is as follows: EAGVTQSPTHLIKTRGQQATLRCSPISGHTSVYWYQQALGLGLQFLLWYDEGEERNRGNFPPRFSGRQFPNYSSELNVNALELEDSALYLCASSLGGWGNQPQHFGDGTRLSIL.

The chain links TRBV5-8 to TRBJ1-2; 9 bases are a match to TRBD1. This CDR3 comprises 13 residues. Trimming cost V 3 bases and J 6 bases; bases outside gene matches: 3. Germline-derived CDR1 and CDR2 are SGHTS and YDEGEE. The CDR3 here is CASSSRDRDGYTF. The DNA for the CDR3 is TGTGCCAGCAGCTCCCGGGACAGGGATGGCTACACCTTC.

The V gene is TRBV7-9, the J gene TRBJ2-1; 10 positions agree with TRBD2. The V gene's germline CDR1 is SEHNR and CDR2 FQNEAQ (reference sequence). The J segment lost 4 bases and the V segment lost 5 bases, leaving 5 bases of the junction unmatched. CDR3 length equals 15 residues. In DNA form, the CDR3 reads TGTGCCAGCAGCCCCTTAGCGGGGGGATACAATGAGCAGTTCTTC. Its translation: CASSPLAGGYNEQFF.

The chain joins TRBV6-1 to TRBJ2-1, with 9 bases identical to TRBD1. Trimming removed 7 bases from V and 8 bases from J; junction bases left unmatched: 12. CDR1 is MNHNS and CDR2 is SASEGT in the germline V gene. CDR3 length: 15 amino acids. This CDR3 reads CASNFGGQGSDEQFF. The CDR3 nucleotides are TGTGCCAGCAACTTTGGGGGACAGGGTTCCGATGAGCAGTTCTTC.

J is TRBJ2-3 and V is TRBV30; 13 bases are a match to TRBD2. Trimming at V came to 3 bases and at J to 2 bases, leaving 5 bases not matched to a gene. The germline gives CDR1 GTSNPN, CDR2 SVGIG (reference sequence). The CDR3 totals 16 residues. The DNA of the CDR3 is TGTGCCTGGAGCAAGGGACTAGCGGGGCTCACAGATACGCAGTATTTT. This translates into CAWSKGLAGLTDTQYF.

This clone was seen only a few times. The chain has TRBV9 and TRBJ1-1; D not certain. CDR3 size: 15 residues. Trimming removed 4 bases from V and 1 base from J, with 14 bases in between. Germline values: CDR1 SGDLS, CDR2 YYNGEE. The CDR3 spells CASSPGHLGNTEAFF. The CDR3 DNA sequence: TGTGCCAGCAGCCCGGGCCATTTAGGGAACACTGAAGCTTTCTTT.

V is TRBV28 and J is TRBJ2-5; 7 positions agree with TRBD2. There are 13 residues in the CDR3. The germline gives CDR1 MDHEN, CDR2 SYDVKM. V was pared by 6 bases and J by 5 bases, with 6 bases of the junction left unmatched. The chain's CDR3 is CASRPGGIETQYF. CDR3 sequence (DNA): TGTGCCAGCAGACCCGGGGGGATCGAGACCCAGTACTTC. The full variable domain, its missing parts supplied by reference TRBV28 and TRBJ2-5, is DVKVTQSSRYLVKRTGEKVFLECVQDMDHENMFWYRQDPGLGLRLIYFSYDVKMKEKGDIPEGYSVSREKKERFSLILESASTNQTSMYLCASRPGGIETQYFGPGTRLLVL.

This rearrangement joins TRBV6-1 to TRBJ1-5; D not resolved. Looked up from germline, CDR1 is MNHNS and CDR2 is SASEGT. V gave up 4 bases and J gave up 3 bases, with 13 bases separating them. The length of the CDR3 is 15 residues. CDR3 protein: CASSVTVQNNQPQHF. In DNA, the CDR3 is TGTGCCAGCAGTGTTACAGTTCAGAACAATCAGCCCCAGCATTTT.

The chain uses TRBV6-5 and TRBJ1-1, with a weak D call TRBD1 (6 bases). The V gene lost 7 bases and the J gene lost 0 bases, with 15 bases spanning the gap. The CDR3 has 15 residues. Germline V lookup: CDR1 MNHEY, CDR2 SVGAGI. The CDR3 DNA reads TGTGCCAGCATCCCCGCCCGGGACATGAACACTGAAGCTTTCTTT. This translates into CASIPARDMNTEAFF.

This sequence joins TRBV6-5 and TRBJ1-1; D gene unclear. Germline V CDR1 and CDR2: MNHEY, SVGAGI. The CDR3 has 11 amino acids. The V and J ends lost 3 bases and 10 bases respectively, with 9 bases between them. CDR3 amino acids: CASSYPPRAFF. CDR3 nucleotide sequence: TGTGCCAGCAGTTATCCCCCGAGAGCTTTCTTT.

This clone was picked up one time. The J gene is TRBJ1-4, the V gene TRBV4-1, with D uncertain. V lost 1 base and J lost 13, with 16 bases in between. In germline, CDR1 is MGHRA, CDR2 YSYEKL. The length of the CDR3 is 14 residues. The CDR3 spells CASSQAPAESLLFF. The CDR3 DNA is TGCGCCAGCAGCCAAGCACCGGCGGAAAGCTTACTGTTTTTT.

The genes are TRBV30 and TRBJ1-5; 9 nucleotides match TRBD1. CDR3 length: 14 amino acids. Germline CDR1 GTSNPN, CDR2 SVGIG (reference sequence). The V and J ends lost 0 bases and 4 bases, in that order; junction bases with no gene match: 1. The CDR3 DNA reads TGTGCCTGGAGTGTGACAGGGGGAAATCAGCCCCAGCATTTT. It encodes CAWSVTGGNQPQHF. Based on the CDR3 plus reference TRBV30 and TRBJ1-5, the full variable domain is SQTIHQWPATLVQPVGSPLSLECTVEGTSNPNLYWYRQAAGRGLQLLFYSVGIGQISSEVPQNLSASRPQDRQFILSSKKLLLSDSGFYLCAWSVTGGNQPQHFGDGTRLSIL.

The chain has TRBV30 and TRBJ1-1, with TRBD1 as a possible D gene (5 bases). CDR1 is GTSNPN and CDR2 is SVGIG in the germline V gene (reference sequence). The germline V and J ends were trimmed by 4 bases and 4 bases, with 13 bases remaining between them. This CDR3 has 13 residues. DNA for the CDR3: TGTGCCTGGACCCGAGGGGTAGGCACTGAAGCTTTCTTT. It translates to CAWTRGVGTEAFF. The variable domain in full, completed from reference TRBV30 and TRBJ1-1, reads SQTIHQWPATLVQPVGSPLSLECTVEGTSNPNLYWYRQAAGRGLQLLFYSVGIGQISSEVPQNLSASRPQDRQFILSSKKLLLSDSGFYLCAWTRGVGTEAFFGQGTRLTVV.

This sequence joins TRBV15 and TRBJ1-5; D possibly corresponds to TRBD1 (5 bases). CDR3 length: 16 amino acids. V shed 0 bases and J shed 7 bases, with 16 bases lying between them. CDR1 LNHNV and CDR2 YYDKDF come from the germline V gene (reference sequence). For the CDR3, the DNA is TGTGCCACCAGCAGAGATAGCGGGTCAGGGTGGCAGCCCCAGCATTTT. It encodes CATSRDSGSGWQPQHF.